A single sample is the source of the 12 T cell receptor beta chains below, sequenced in a study of Ad26.COV2.S vaccination and SARS-CoV-2 variants. Using immunoSEQ multiplex PCR, the repertoire was profiled, and TCRdb retains in-frame clones only, with some absent. The table shows 350,000 to 450,000 clones, with 70% to 90% occurring only once. Noted treatment: some 19 received Ad26.COV2.S at low or high dose, single or two shots; roughly five received placebo; per-sample allocation not given. Vaccine and placebo recipients were sampled on day 63 after the first injection. The starting material was peripheral blood, obtained in a trial of Ad26.COV2.S vaccine versus placebo. The receptors derive from a person aged 18-60 years who received the Ad26.COV2.S COVID-19 vaccine or a placebo.

V is TRBV9 and J is TRBJ2-3; D perhaps matches TRBD1 (6 bases). The length of the CDR3 is 18 residues. V was pared by 0 bases and J by 0 bases, with 17 bases between. The V gene's germline CDR1 is SGDLS and CDR2 YYNGEE. The CDR3 nucleotides read TGTGCCAGCAGCGTAGCGGAGGACAGTCCCGAAAGCACAGATACGCAGTATTTT. This translates into CASSVAEDSPESTDTQYF. Filled out from reference TRBV9 and TRBJ2-3, the complete variable domain reads DSGVTQTPKHLITATGQRVTLRCSPRSGDLSVYWYQQSLDQGLQFLIQYYNGEERAKGNILERFSAQQFPDLHSELNLSSLELGDSALYFCASSVAEDSPESTDTQYFGPGTRLTVL.

The J gene is TRBJ2-1, the V gene TRBV28; 10 positions match TRBD2. V dropped 3 bases and J dropped 6; count of bases not matched to a gene: 5. Germline V gives CDR1 MDHEN, CDR2 SYDVKM. The CDR3 is made up of 15 amino acids. The CDR3 here is CASSLRASGSNEQFF. CDR3 in DNA: TGTGCCAGCAGTTTGAGGGCTAGCGGGAGCAATGAGCAGTTCTTC.

The chain combines TRBV19 with TRBJ2-2, with TRBD2 matching 11 bases. V gave up 4 bases and J gave up 0 bases; unmatched junction bases: 4. There are 17 residues in the CDR3. Germline CDR1 and CDR2: LNHDA and SQIVND (reference sequence). This CDR3 is CASSNGTSGPNTGELFF. The DNA for the CDR3 is TGTGCCAGTAGTAACGGGACTAGCGGACCGAACACCGGGGAGCTGTTTTTT.

The CDR3 coding sequence is TGTGCCAGCAGTTATGGTACAGGGGGTTTCACCGGGGAGCTGTTTTTT. Its protein is CASSYGTGGFTGELFF. This rearrangement joins TRBV6-2 or TRBV6-3 to TRBJ2-2; 8 bases fit TRBD1. The CDR3 contains 16 residues. The germline V gene encodes CDR1 MNHEY and CDR2 SVGEGT. V shed 3 bases, J shed 4 bases, and the junction held 7 bases outside the gene matches.

V gene TRBV5-5 combines with J gene TRBJ1-5, with TRBD1 matching 10 bases. Per germline, CDR1 SGHKS and CDR2 YYEKEE (reference sequence). CDR3 length equals 17 residues. J was trimmed by 0 bases and V by 0 bases; bases with no gene match: 3. CDR3: CASSLGTGGYSNQPQHF. CDR3 DNA: TGTGCCAGCAGCTTGGGGACAGGGGGTTATAGCAATCAGCCCCAGCATTTT. The whole variable domain, remainder taken from reference TRBV5-5 and TRBJ1-5, is DAGVTQSPTHLIKTRGQQVTLRCSPISGHKSVSWYQQVLGQGPQFIFQYYEKEERGRGNFPDRFSARQFPNYSSELNVNALLLGDSALYLCASSLGTGGYSNQPQHFGDGTRLSIL.

This sequence joins TRBV5-4 and TRBJ2-6; no definite D call. V was pared by 2 bases and J by 0 bases, with 6 bases between. The CDR3 consists of 15 residues. CDR1 is SGHNT, CDR2 YYREEE, per germline (reference sequence). The chain's CDR3 is CASSLPSSGANVLTF. The CDR3 nucleotides read TGTGCCAGCAGCTTACCAAGCTCTGGGGCCAACGTCCTGACTTTC.

The J gene is TRBJ1-1, the V gene TRBV19, with unresolved D. The V gene's germline CDR1 is LNHDA and CDR2 SQIVND (reference sequence). The length of the CDR3 is 13 residues. The germline V and J ends were trimmed by 5 bases and 5 bases, with 12 bases remaining between them. The CDR3, as DNA: TGTGCCAGTAGTCCAGGTCTATGGACTGAAGCTTTCTTT. This encodes CASSPGLWTEAFF.

The chain is built from TRBV2 and TRBJ2-1; TRBD2 matches 11 bases. Germline CDR1 is SNHLY and CDR2 is FYNNEI. The CDR3 length is 13 residues. After removal of 10 bases from V and 9 bases from J, the junction contained 8 bases not matched to a gene. CDR3 coding DNA: TGTGCCACGGGACTAGCGGCGGGACGTGAGCAGTTCTTC. It encodes CATGLAAGREQFF.

The chain is built from TRBV15 and TRBJ2-5; a possible D gene is TRBD1 (5 bases). Germline-derived CDR1 and CDR2 are LNHNV and YYDKDF (reference sequence). CDR3 length: 16 amino acids. V gave up 2 bases and J gave up 4 bases, with 17 bases separating them. The CDR3 sequence is CATSRRTLQGLETQYF. The DNA of the CDR3 is TGTGCCACCAGCAGAAGAACGCTCCAGGGTCTAGAGACCCAGTACTTC.

V gene TRBV6-1 combines with J gene TRBJ1-1; D uncertain. V lost 2 bases and J 6 bases, leaving 10 bases between the germline ends. Germline CDR1 reads MNHNS; CDR2 reads SASEGT. The CDR3 length is 13 residues. CDR3 region: CASSERRRAEAFF. DNA for the CDR3: TGTGCCAGCAGTGAAAGAAGAAGGGCTGAAGCTTTCTTT.

V is TRBV6-2 or TRBV6-3 and J is TRBJ2-1; D gene ambiguous. This CDR3 spans 13 amino acids. Germline V CDR1 and CDR2: MNHEY, SVGEGT. V was pared by 2 bases and J by 6 bases, with 8 bases between. The CDR3 sequence: CASSYGLPNEQFF. CDR3 nucleotides: TGTGCCAGCAGTTACGGTCTTCCCAATGAGCAGTTCTTC.

The DNA of the CDR3 is TGTGCCAGCAGCCCGGCCGGGGTCACAGATACGCAGTATTTT. Its translation is CASSPAGVTDTQYF. This sequence joins TRBV28 and TRBJ2-3; TRBD2 is a possible D gene (5 bases). The CDR3 sequence is 14 residues long. Germline values: CDR1 MDHEN, CDR2 SYDVKM. Between the trimmed V and J ends, which lost 6 bases and 2 bases, there was a span of 12 bases. The full variable domain, its missing parts supplied by reference TRBV28 and TRBJ2-3, is DVKVTQSSRYLVKRTGEKVFLECVQDMDHENMFWYRQDPGLGLRLIYFSYDVKMKEKGDIPEGYSVSREKKERFSLILESASTNQTSMYLCASSPAGVTDTQYFGPGTRLTVL.